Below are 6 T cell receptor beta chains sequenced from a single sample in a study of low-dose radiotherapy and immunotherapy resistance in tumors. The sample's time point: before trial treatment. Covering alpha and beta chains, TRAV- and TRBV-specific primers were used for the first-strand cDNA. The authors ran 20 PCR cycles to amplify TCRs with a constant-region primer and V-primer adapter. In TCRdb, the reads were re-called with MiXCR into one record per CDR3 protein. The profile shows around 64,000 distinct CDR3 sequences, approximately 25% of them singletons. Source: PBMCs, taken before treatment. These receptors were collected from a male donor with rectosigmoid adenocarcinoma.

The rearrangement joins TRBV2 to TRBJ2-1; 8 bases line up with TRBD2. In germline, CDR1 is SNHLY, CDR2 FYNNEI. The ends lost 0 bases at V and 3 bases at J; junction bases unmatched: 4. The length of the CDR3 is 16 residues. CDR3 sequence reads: CASSEAGGGIYNEQFF. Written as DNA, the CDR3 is TGTGCCAGCAGTGAAGCCGGGGGGGGGATCTACAATGAGCAGTTCTTC.

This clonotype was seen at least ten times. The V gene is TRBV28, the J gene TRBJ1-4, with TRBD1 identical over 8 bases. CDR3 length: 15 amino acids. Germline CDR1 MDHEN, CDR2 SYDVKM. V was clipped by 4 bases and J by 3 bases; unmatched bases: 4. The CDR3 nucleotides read TGTGCCAGCAGTTCCGACAGGGGCCCTAATGAAAAACTGTTTTTT. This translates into CASSSDRGPNEKLFF.

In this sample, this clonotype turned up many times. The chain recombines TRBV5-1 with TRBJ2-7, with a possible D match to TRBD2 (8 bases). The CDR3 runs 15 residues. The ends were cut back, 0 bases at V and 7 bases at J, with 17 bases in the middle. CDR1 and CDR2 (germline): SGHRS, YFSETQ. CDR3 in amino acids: CASSLVHRGLEEQYF. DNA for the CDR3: TGCGCCAGCAGCTTGGTTCACAGGGGACTAGAGGAGCAGTACTTC.

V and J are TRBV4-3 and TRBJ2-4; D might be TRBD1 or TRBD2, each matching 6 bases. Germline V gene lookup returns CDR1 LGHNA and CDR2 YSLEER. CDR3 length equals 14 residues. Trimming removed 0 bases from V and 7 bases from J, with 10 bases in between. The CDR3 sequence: CASSQEPGGNIQYF. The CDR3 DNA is TGCGCCAGCAGCCAAGAGCCCGGGGGCAACATTCAGTACTTC.

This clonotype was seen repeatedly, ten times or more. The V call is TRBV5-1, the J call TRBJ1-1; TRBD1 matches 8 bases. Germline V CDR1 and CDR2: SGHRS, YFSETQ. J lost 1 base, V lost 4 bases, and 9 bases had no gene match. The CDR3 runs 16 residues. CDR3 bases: TGCGCCAGCAGCCTCTCGGACAGGGCTCGGAACACTGAAGCTTTCTTT. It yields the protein CASSLSDRARNTEAFF.

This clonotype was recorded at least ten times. CDR3: CASSDPGQGSYEQYF. The CDR3, as DNA: TGCGCCAGCAGTGATCCGGGACAGGGTTCTTACGAGCAGTACTTC. This rearrangement joins TRBV10-2 to TRBJ2-7; 9 nucleotides match TRBD1. The length of the CDR3 is 15 residues. Germline assignment: CDR1 WSHSY and CDR2 SAAADI. V lost 3 bases, J lost 4 bases, and 7 bases stayed unmatched.